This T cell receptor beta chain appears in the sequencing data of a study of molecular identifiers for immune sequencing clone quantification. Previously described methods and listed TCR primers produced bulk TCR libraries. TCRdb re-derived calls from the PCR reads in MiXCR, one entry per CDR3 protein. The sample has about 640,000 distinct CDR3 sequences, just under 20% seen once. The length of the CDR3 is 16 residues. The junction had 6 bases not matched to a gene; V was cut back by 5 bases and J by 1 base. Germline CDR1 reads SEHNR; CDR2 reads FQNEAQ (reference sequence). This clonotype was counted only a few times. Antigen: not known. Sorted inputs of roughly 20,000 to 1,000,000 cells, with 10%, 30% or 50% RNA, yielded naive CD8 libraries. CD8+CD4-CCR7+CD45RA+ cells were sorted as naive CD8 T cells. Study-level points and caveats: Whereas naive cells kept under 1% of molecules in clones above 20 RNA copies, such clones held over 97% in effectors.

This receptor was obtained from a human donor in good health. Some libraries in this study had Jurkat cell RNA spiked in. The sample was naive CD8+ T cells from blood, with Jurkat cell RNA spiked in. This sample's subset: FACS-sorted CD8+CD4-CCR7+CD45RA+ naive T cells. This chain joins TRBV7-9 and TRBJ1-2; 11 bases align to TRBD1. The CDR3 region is CASSQLGQGVNYGYTF. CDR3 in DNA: TGTGCCAGCAGCCAATTGGGACAGGGGGTTAACTATGGCTACACCTTC.